Each of the 27 T cell receptor beta chains below was sequenced from the same sample in a study of blood T cell repertoires in COVID-19. Method: immunoSEQ multiplex PCR; TCRdb's copy keeps in-frame clones and lacks some. The data hold about 240,000 clones, with around 86% observed a single time. Material for sequencing was peripheral blood. The receptors here all came from a woman between 25 and 40 years old who had recovered from COVID-19.

The V gene is TRBV5-1, the J gene TRBJ1-4, with D tentatively TRBD1 (5 bases). The CDR3 is made up of 14 amino acids. V was pared by 4 bases and J by 4 bases, with 11 bases between. Germline CDR1 SGHRS, CDR2 YFSETQ. For the CDR3, the DNA is TGCGCCAGCAGCCCCCAGGGCAGTAATGAAAAACTGTTTTTT. This codes for CASSPQGSNEKLFF.

This clone is a singleton in its sample. This sample includes further DNA sequences coding for the same CDR3. V usage is TRBV6-1 and J usage is TRBJ1-5; D call uncertain. V shed 0 bases and J shed 1 base, with 7 bases lying between them. The CDR3 is made up of 15 amino acids. The V gene's germline CDR1 is MNHNS and CDR2 SASEGT. The CDR3 DNA sequence: TGTGCCAGCAGTGAAGCCGGCGGGAGCAATCAGCCCCAGCATTTT. This sequence encodes CASSEAGGSNQPQHF.

The V and J genes are TRBV5-4 and TRBJ2-2; 7 bases fit TRBD2. CDR3 size: 16 residues. V lost 5 bases, J lost 0 bases, and 7 bases stayed unmatched. Germline V gene lookup returns CDR1 SGHNT and CDR2 YYREEE (reference sequence). The CDR3 spells CASSSGTTTNTGELFF. CDR3 DNA: TGTGCCAGCAGTTCCGGGACTACGACGAACACCGGGGAGCTGTTTTTT.

The J gene is TRBJ2-1, the V gene TRBV11-3, with TRBD2 matching 8 bases. This CDR3 region has 16 residues. J gave up 8 bases and V 10 bases, and 19 bases lay outside the gene matches. CDR1 SGHNT and CDR2 YENEEA come from the germline V gene. CDR3 sequence (DNA): TGTGCCAACTCAACTCTGCTAGTGCGGGGGGTTCATGAGCAGTTCTTC. It translates to CANSTLLVRGVHEQFF.

Worth noting for this clone: Other DNA sequences in this specimen translate into the identical CDR3. The chain combines TRBV5-1 with TRBJ2-7, with 9 nucleotides matching TRBD2. CDR3 length equals 14 residues. Germline values: CDR1 SGHRS, CDR2 YFSETQ. Trimming took 2 bases from V and 2 from J; bases not matched to a gene: 2. In DNA form, the CDR3 reads TGCGCCAGCAGCTTTAGCGGGGGACCCTACGAGCAGTACTTC. As protein: CASSFSGGPYEQYF.

The chain uses TRBV11-2 and TRBJ2-1; possible D gene TRBD1, 8 bases. V was pared by 5 bases and J by 6 bases, with 14 bases between. The germline CDR1 and CDR2 sequences are SGHAT and FQNNGV. The CDR3 runs to 14 residues. The CDR3 reads CASSEYRGGNEQFF. The CDR3 bases are TGTGCCAGCAGCGAATACAGGGGGGGCAATGAGCAGTTCTTC.

This CDR3 is CASSEDRGSYEQYF. The CDR3 DNA reads TGTGCCAGCAGCGAGGACAGGGGCTCCTACGAGCAGTACTTC. The chain uses TRBV7-6 and TRBJ2-7, with 9 nucleotides matching TRBD1. CDR1 is SGHVS and CDR2 is FNYEAQ in the germline V gene. V trimming: 5 bases; J trimming: 0 bases; junction bases outside the gene matches: 2. CDR3 length: 14 residues. The variable domain in full, with the rest retrieved from reference TRBV7-6 and TRBJ2-7, is GAGVSQSPRYKVTKRGQDVALRCDPISGHVSLYWYRQALGQGPEFLTYFNYEAQQDKSGLPNDRFSAERPEGSISTLTIQRTEQRDSAMYRCASSEDRGSYEQYFGPGTRLTVT.

J is TRBJ1-2 and V is TRBV2; D is unresolved. Trimming removed 4 bases at V and 4 bases at J, with 16 bases between. CDR3 length: 15 residues. CDR1 SNHLY and CDR2 FYNNEI come from the germline V gene. The CDR3 here is CASSVVPSIGYGYTF. CDR3 nucleotide sequence: TGTGCCAGCAGTGTCGTCCCGTCTATCGGCTATGGCTACACCTTC.

The CDR3 bases are TGTGCCAGCAGCGTAGGTAACGGGGAGCTGTTTTTT. It translates to CASSVGNGELFF. This chain links TRBV9 with TRBJ2-2, with D hard to call. Between the trimmed V and J ends, which lost 0 bases and 7 bases, there was a span of 4 bases. CDR3 size: 12 residues. The germline CDR1 and CDR2 sequences are SGDLS and YYNGEE.

This clone was observed a few times. The V and J genes are TRBV5-1 and TRBJ2-3; TRBD2 matches at 12 bases. V shed 3 bases, J shed 2 bases, and the junction held 4 bases outside the gene matches. The germline gives CDR1 SGHRS, CDR2 YFSETQ. This CDR3 is 16 amino acids long. CDR3: CASSYGLAGFTDTQYF. For the CDR3, the DNA is TGCGCCAGCAGCTACGGACTAGCGGGGTTCACAGATACGCAGTATTTT.

The V and J genes are TRBV3-1 (or the pseudogene TRBV3-2) and TRBJ2-5, with D maybe TRBD2 (7 bases). Germline CDR1 LGHDT, CDR2 YNNKEL (reference sequence). V lost 1 base to trimming and J lost 4 bases, with 13 bases between them. The CDR3 has 15 residues. CDR3 amino acids: CASSQAWGGGETQYF. In nucleotides, the CDR3 is TGTGCCAGCAGCCAAGCGTGGGGGGGCGGAGAGACCCAGTACTTC.

This chain's CDR3 is CAISEAGKKKDTQYF. CDR3 bases: TGTGCCATCAGTGAGGCCGGGAAAAAAAAAGATACGCAGTATTTT. J is TRBJ2-3 and V is TRBV10-3; a possible D gene is TRBD2 (5 bases). The CDR3 is 15 residues long. In germline, CDR1 is ENHRY, CDR2 SYGVKD. Trimming removed 2 bases at V and 5 bases at J, with 14 bases between.

The gene calls are TRBV6-6 and TRBJ1-1; D unclear. The germline V gene encodes CDR1 MNHNY and CDR2 SVGAGI (reference sequence). The V end was cut by 5 bases, the J end by 0 bases, with 19 bases between. This CDR3 is 17 amino acids long. This CDR3 is CASSPAVLDVMNTEAFF. CDR3 in DNA: TGTGCCAGCAGTCCCGCGGTCCTCGACGTGATGAACACTGAAGCTTTCTTT.

The rearrangement uses TRBV7-8 and TRBJ1-5; TRBD1 might be the D (5 bases). V lost 0 bases, J lost 2 bases, and 17 bases lay in between. This CDR3 region has 18 residues. Per germline, CDR1 SGHVS and CDR2 FQNEAQ. CDR3 sequence (DNA): TGTGCCAGCAGCTTAGCGCTGGCAGGGAGGGATGGCAATCAGCCCCAGCATTTT. Translating gives CASSLALAGRDGNQPQHF.

This chain uses TRBV27 with TRBJ2-3; D gene ambiguous. Germline loops: CDR1 MNHEY, CDR2 SMNVEV (reference sequence). The V end lost 10 bases, the J end lost 4 bases, and 6 bases lay between the germline ends. The length of the CDR3 is 10 residues. CDR3 in amino acids: CATLADTQYF. The CDR3 nucleotides read TGTGCCACATTAGCAGATACGCAGTATTTT.

V gene TRBV19 combines with J gene TRBJ2-7; D not certain. V lost 5 bases and J 1 base, leaving 6 bases between the germline ends. In germline, CDR1 is LNHDA, CDR2 SQIVND (reference sequence). The CDR3 is 12 residues long. CDR3 in DNA: TGTGCCAGTAGTTCCCTGTCCTACGAGCAGTACTTC. Its translation: CASSSLSYEQYF.

About this clone itself: Other nucleotide sequences from this sample produce the same CDR3. The rearrangement links TRBV2 to TRBJ2-3, with 8 bases that match TRBD2. The CDR3 loop spans 15 amino acids. CDR1 and CDR2 (germline): SNHLY, FYNNEI. After removal of 3 bases from V and 1 base from J, the junction contained 3 bases not matched to a gene. The DNA for the CDR3 is TGTGCCAGCAGTGACGGGCGGGGGGGCACAGATACGCAGTATTTT. Amino acids: CASSDGRGGTDTQYF. Supplemented by reference TRBV2 and TRBJ2-3, the full variable domain reads EPEVTQTPSHQVTQMGQEVILRCVPISNHLYFYWYRQILGQKVEFLVSFYNNEISEKSEIFDDQFSVERPDGSNFTLKIRSTKLEDSAMYFCASSDGRGGTDTQYFGPGTRLTVL.

The rearrangement links TRBV30 to TRBJ1-2; possible D gene TRBD1, 6 bases. Germline V gene lookup returns CDR1 GTSNPN and CDR2 SVGIG (reference sequence). V was clipped by 3 bases and J by 2 bases, with 10 bases between them. The CDR3 consists of 13 residues. The CDR3 coding sequence is TGTGCCTGGAGAGGGGGAGGGAACTATGGCTACACCTTC. It is translated as CAWRGGGNYGYTF.

The chain recombines TRBV6-1 with TRBJ2-7; TRBD1 matches 10 bases. Germline trimming cut 1 base from V and 2 bases from J; bases unmatched to any gene: 2. This CDR3 spans 15 amino acids. The germline V gene has CDR1 MNHNS and CDR2 SASEGT. The CDR3 DNA sequence: TGTGCCAGCAGTGAAGGGACAGGGGGACCCTACGAGCAGTACTTC. It codes for CASSEGTGGPYEQYF.

The gene calls are TRBV3-1 (or the pseudogene TRBV3-2) and TRBJ1-1; D possibly corresponds to TRBD1 (5 bases). Trimming removed 8 bases at V and 0 bases at J, with 13 bases between. The V gene's germline CDR1 is LGHDT and CDR2 YNNKEL (reference sequence). This CDR3 region has 14 residues. CDR3 sequence: CASGSRDMNTEAFF. Here the CDR3 DNA reads TGTGCCAGCGGGTCCAGGGATATGAACACTGAAGCTTTCTTT.

The J gene is TRBJ1-6, the V gene TRBV18; a weak D match, TRBD1 (5 bases). V was trimmed by 2 bases and J by 5 bases, leaving 16 bases between them. Germline V lookup: CDR1 KGHSH, CDR2 LQKENI. The CDR3 covers 17 residues. The DNA for the CDR3 is TGTGCCAGCTCACCATCCCAGGGAAAGGATCATAATTCACCCCTCCACTTT. Translated, it gives CASSPSQGKDHNSPLHF.

The rearrangement links TRBV4-1 to TRBJ2-3; maybe TRBD2 (7 bases). V was clipped by 0 bases and J by 1 base, with 17 bases between them. CDR3 length equals 18 residues. CDR1 and CDR2 (germline): MGHRA, YSYEKL. This CDR3 reads CASSQDPPLGGRTDTQYF. CDR3 bases: TGCGCCAGCAGCCAAGATCCACCCCTGGGGGGGCGCACAGATACGCAGTATTTT.

The V and J genes are TRBV6-5 and TRBJ1-6; D unresolved. With 9 bases removed from V and 0 bases from J, the gap between germline ends came to 6 bases. The V gene's germline CDR1 is MNHEY and CDR2 SVGAGI. There are 13 residues in the CDR3. In DNA form, the CDR3 reads TGTGCCAGTGAGAGCTCCTATAATTCACCCCTCCACTTT. Translating it yields CASESSYNSPLHF.

The chain has TRBV5-1 and TRBJ2-3; tentative D call: TRBD2 (6 bases). Germline V gene lookup returns CDR1 SGHRS and CDR2 YFSETQ. The CDR3 loop spans 14 amino acids. The germline V and J ends were trimmed by 4 bases and 2 bases, with 11 bases remaining between them. Here the CDR3 reads CASSGGSPTDTQYF. In DNA form, the CDR3 reads TGCGCCAGCAGCGGGGGGAGTCCCACAGATACGCAGTATTTT.

V and J are TRBV27 and TRBJ2-5; 10 bases are a match to TRBD1. From germline, CDR1 is MNHEY and CDR2 SMNVEV (reference sequence). CDR3 length: 20 amino acids. Germline trimming cut 4 bases from V and 5 bases from J; bases unmatched to any gene: 22. CDR3 DNA sequence: TGTGCCAGCAGTTCCAGACTTTCCTCTCGACAGGGGGCTTATCGGGAGACCCAGTACTTC. Its protein is CASSSRLSSRQGAYRETQYF.

The chain combines TRBV2 with TRBJ1-2; no clear D gene. The CDR3 totals 11 residues. Germline CDR1 SNHLY, CDR2 FYNNEI. Deletions cut 6 bases from V and 6 bases from J, with 8 bases between. The CDR3 spells CASSYPDGYTF. In DNA form, the CDR3 reads TGTGCCAGCAGCTATCCTGATGGCTACACCTTC. The full variable domain, its missing parts supplied by reference TRBV2 and TRBJ1-2, is EPEVTQTPSHQVTQMGQEVILRCVPISNHLYFYWYRQILGQKVEFLVSFYNNEISEKSEIFDDQFSVERPDGSNFTLKIRSTKLEDSAMYFCASSYPDGYTFGSGTRLTVV.

The V and J genes are TRBV7-2 and TRBJ2-7; D is unclear. V was trimmed by 3 bases and J by 0 bases, leaving 6 bases between them. Looked up from germline, CDR1 is SGHTA and CDR2 is FQGNSA. This CDR3 spans 13 amino acids. The CDR3 coding sequence is TGTGCCAGCAGCTTCTCCCCCTCCTACGAGCAGTACTTC. Protein: CASSFSPSYEQYF.